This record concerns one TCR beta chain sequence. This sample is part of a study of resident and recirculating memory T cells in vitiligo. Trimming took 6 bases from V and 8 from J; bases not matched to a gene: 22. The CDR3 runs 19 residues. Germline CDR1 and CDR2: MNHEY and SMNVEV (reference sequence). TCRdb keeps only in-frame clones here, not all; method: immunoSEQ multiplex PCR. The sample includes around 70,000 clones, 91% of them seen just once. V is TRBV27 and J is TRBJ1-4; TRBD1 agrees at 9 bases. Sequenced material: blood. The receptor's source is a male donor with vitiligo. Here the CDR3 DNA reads TGTGCCAGCAGCCAAAGCAGATTCCCGGGACAGGGATCAGGGGAAAAACTGTTTTTT. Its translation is CASSQSRFPGQGSGEKLFF.